Listed below are T cell receptor beta chains from one sample, sequenced in a study of T cells in Graves' hyperthyroidism and ophthalmopathy. TCRdb re-analysed the multiplex PCR reads in MiXCR, keeping a single row per CDR3 protein. The sample has about 300,000 distinct CDR3 sequences, approximately 19% seen once; the top ten hold about two fifths. The specimen sequenced was blood. Receptors originate from a man in his fifties with Graves' ophthalmopathy. Each CDR3 is given with its conserved first and last residue. D genes are given only for firm matches. Size values are once, few and many counts, or a class for expanded clones, and some rows have none.

V gene	J gene	D gene	clone size	CDR3 DNA	CDR3 protein
TRBV20-1	TRBJ1-1	.	.	TGCAGTTACGGATTGAACACTGAAGCTTTCTTT	CSYGLNTEAFF
TRBV28	TRBJ1-5	.	.	TGTGCCAGCAGTTCCACGCGGCCCCAGCATTTT	CASSSTRPQHF
TRBV11-2	TRBJ2-3	.	few	TGTGCCAGCAGCTTAGATCGCAGTGTGGGCACGCAGTATTTT	CASSLDRSVGTQYF
TRBV7-8	TRBJ2-5	.	.	TGTGCCAGCAGTTCCACGGAGGAACCCAGAGAGGAGGAGACCCAGTACTTC	CASSSTEEPREEETQYF
TRBV2	TRBJ2-7	TRBD1	few	TGTGCCAGCAGTGAAGATACTTGGACAGGGGTTCACGAGCAGTACTTC	CASSEDTWTGVHEQYF
TRBV11-2	TRBJ1-5	.	many	TGTGCCAGCAGCTTAGATCGGCTGGGAGGGAGAGGAAGCCAGCCCCAGCATTTT	CASSLDRLGGRGSQPQHF
TRBV20-1	TRBJ2-7	.	.	TGCAGTGCTATAACTTTTGAGGGCTACGAGCAGTACTTC	CSAITFEGYEQYF
TRBV28	TRBJ1-5	.	.	TGTGCCAGCAGCCCCCGGGGTCGGTTGGAGCCCCAGCATTTT	CASSPRGRLEPQHF
TRBV6-1	TRBJ2-7	.	.	TGTGCCAGCAGGGGGGGGCAGTTGAGGACCTACGAGCAGTACTTC	CASRGGQLRTYEQYF
TRBV5-1	TRBJ2-5	TRBD2	many	TGCGCCAGCAGCTTGCAAGCGGGAGTCCAAGAGACCCAGTACTTC	CASSLQAGVQETQYF
TRBV5-1	TRBJ2-1	.	many	TGCGCCAGCAGCTTGGGGATTGTAGGGCCCTCAAGCGAGCAGTTCTTC	CASSLGIVGPSSEQFF
TRBV20-1	TRBJ2-7	.	many	TGCAGTGCTAGAGTACGCCGGGACTGGGTCTACGAGCAGTACTTC	CSARVRRDWVYEQYF
TRBV27	TRBJ2-1	TRBD2	many	TGTGCCAGCAGTTTATCGATCGGGGGGAACAATGAGCAGTTCTTC	CASSLSIGGNNEQFF
TRBV7-2	TRBJ2-2	.	.	TGTGCCAGCAGACCCGCAGGGGCCGGGGAGCTGTTTTTT	CASRPAGAGELFF
TRBV7-2	TRBJ2-1	.	.	TGTGCCAGCAGCTATTACAGCAGCTCCTACAATGAGCAGTTCTTC	CASSYYSSSYNEQFF
TRBV7-2	TRBJ1-1	.	.	TGTGCCAGCAGCCGTTCGGACCGGCCAATTTGGTTAGGAGCTTTCTTT	CASSRSDRPIWLGAFF
TRBV15	TRBJ2-6	TRBD1	.	TGTACCACCAGCAGAGCCCCCCGGGACAGGGGACCTGGGGCCAACGTCCTGACTTTC	CTTSRAPRDRGPGANVLTF
TRBV5-1	TRBJ2-3	.	many	TGCGCCAGCAGCTACAGACAGGGCACAGATACGCAGTATTTT	CASSYRQGTDTQYF
TRBV5-1	TRBJ2-3	.	.	TGCGCCAGCAGCCTATACGGGAGAAAGGGCACAGATACGCAGTATTTT	CASSLYGRKGTDTQYF
TRBV7-8	TRBJ2-3	.	many	TGTGCCAGCAGCTTAGTAGTGGTAGGCACAGATACGCAGTATTTT	CASSLVVVGTDTQYF
TRBV10-2	TRBJ2-3	TRBD2	once	TGCGCCAGCATGGTGGGAGCGGGAGTTTCAGCAACGCAGTATTTT	CASMVGAGVSATQYF
TRBV12-3/TRBV12-4	TRBJ2-7	.	few	TGTGCCAGCAGTTTATTTTCCAGCTCCTACGAGCAGTACTTC	CASSLFSSSYEQYF
TRBV6-1	TRBJ2-7	TRBD2	few	TGTGCCAGCAGCACACTAGCGGGACCCTACGAGCAGTACTTC	CASSTLAGPYEQYF
TRBV10-3	TRBJ2-7	TRBD1	.	TGTGCCATCAGGTCTACAGGGGCAGGTGGGGAGCAGTACTTC	CAIRSTGAGGEQYF
TRBV7-8	TRBJ2-1	.	few	TGTGCCAGCAGTTTAACCCTAGGAGGTACGGGCGTCGGTGAGCAGTTCTTC	CASSLTLGGTGVGEQFF
TRBV2	TRBJ2-2	.	many	TGTGCCAGCAACTCCGCCGGGGAGCTGTTTTTT	CASNSAGELFF
TRBV20-1	TRBJ1-5	TRBD1	.	TGCAGTGCTAGCACAGGGGTTAGCAATCAGCCCCAGCATTTT	CSASTGVSNQPQHF
TRBV12-3/TRBV12-4	TRBJ1-3	.	many	TGTGCCAGCCCCCAGGGCTCAGCAAACGGAAACACCATATATTTT	CASPQGSANGNTIYF
TRBV29-1	TRBJ1-1	.	few	TGCAGCGTTGGGGGGGCCACTGAAGCTTTCTTT	CSVGGATEAFF
TRBV20-1	TRBJ2-5	TRBD2	many	TGCAGTGCTAACGGACTAGAGCAGGGCAAGACCCAGTACTTC	CSANGLEQGKTQYF
TRBV2	TRBJ2-2	TRBD2	many	TGTGCCAGCAGTGAACGGGAGGGCCGGGAGCTGTTTTTT	CASSEREGRELFF
TRBV7-3	TRBJ2-7	TRBD2	many	TGTGCCAGCAGCCCGAAGGGAGGGGAGGGCCTCCACGAGCAGTACTTC	CASSPKGGEGLHEQYF
TRBV7-9	TRBJ2-7	.	few	TGTGCCAGCAGCTTGAAAAAACAGGGAGTAGGATCCTACGAGCAGTACTTC	CASSLKKQGVGSYEQYF